This TCR beta chain was sequenced during a study of neurological immune-mediated disorders. cDNA synthesis was performed by 5'RACE with 10-nucleotide random UMIs. Each CDR3 protein gets one entry after TCRdb re-called the 5' RACE reads with MiXCR. The sample carries about 80,000 distinct CDR3 sequences, 9.4% recorded once. J lost 5 bases, V lost 8 bases, and 10 bases had no gene match. Germline V CDR1 and CDR2: SQVTM, ANQGSEA. This CDR3 region has 13 residues. The sample taken for sequencing was PBMCs. The chain is built from TRBV29-1 and TRBJ2-7; 9 bases are a match to TRBD1. The source is a man in his fifties in good health. The CDR3 protein is CSIGEDRGNEQYF. The CDR3 DNA sequence: TGCAGCATTGGGGAGGACAGGGGCAACGAGCAGTACTTC.